These 27 T cell receptor beta chains originate from one sample sequenced in a study of blood T cell repertoires in COVID-19. Only in-frame clones appear in the TCRdb table, and some are missing; sequencing was by immunoSEQ multiplex PCR. The table includes around 220,000 clones, over 80% detected once. The source material was PBMCs or T cells enriched from blood (not recorded which). The receptors come from a woman between 18 and 30 years old who had recovered from COVID-19.

The chain employs TRBV7-9 and TRBJ1-6; perhaps TRBD1 as D (5 bases). Germline V gene lookup returns CDR1 SEHNR and CDR2 FQNEAQ (reference sequence). CDR3 length: 12 amino acids. V was cut by 5 bases and J by 11 bases, with 10 bases left in between. For the CDR3, the DNA is TGTGCCAGCAGCCTACCGGGGGCACCCCTCCACTTT. Amino acid sequence: CASSLPGAPLHF.

The chain has TRBV3-1 (or the pseudogene TRBV3-2) and TRBJ2-5, with 11 bases lining up with TRBD2. V was pared by 5 bases and J by 4 bases, with 18 bases of the junction left unmatched. The CDR3 sequence is 19 residues long. Looked up from germline, CDR1 is LGHDT and CDR2 is YNNKEL (reference sequence). CDR3 bases: TGTGCCAGCAGCGGGGACCCTTTTAGCGGGAGGGACCACCCAGAGACCCAGTACTTC. This sequence encodes CASSGDPFSGRDHPETQYF.

The chain recombines TRBV6-6 with TRBJ2-1; D is unclear. The germline gives CDR1 MNHNY, CDR2 SVGAGI (reference sequence). CDR3 length: 13 residues. Deletions cut 8 bases from V and 9 bases from J, with 17 bases between. The CDR3 DNA is TGTGCCAGCGGTTCTCCCCCCTCGAGTGAGCAGTTCTTC. Its translation: CASGSPPSSEQFF.

V is TRBV6-6 and J is TRBJ2-7, with 8 bases lining up with TRBD2. This CDR3 comprises 15 residues. Germline V CDR1 and CDR2: MNHNY, SVGAGI (reference sequence). Trimming cost V 2 bases and J 2 bases; bases outside gene matches: 5. CDR3 region: CASSYLFGGAYEQYF. The CDR3 nucleotides are TGTGCCAGCAGTTACCTCTTCGGGGGGGCCTACGAGCAGTACTTC.

The CDR3 DNA is TGTGCCAGCAGCTTGAGGACAGGGGCTTACGAGCAGTACTTC. It codes for CASSLRTGAYEQYF. This sequence joins TRBV5-6 and TRBJ2-7, with 9 bases identical to TRBD1. Losses at the gene ends were 1 base for V and 4 bases for J; bases not matched to a gene: 3. The CDR3 is 14 residues long. CDR1 is SGHDT, CDR2 YYEEEE, per germline.

The chain carries TRBV19 and TRBJ1-6; D gene unclear. The germline V gene has CDR1 LNHDA and CDR2 SQIVND (reference sequence). The CDR3 runs 12 residues. Trimming shortened V by 5 bases and J by 12 bases, and 11 bases separated the two germline ends. The CDR3 here is CASSVREGPLHF. CDR3 nucleotides: TGTGCCAGTAGTGTGAGGGAGGGACCCCTCCACTTT.

This clone was counted only a few times. V usage is TRBV23-1 and J usage is TRBJ1-2; 9 bases map to TRBD1. TRBV23-1 is an ORF for which the function is uncertain. Trimming at V came to 7 bases and at J to 0 bases, leaving 21 bases not matched to a gene. The CDR3 extends over 20 amino acids. Here the CDR3 DNA reads TGCGCCAGCACTACAAGATCTAGATCACAGGGGGCCCCAACTAACTATGGCTACACCTTC. Translating it yields CASTTRSRSQGAPTNYGYTF.

The chain has TRBV2 and TRBJ1-6, with TRBD1 as a possible D gene (6 bases). The V gene lost 4 bases and the J gene lost 6 bases, with 16 bases spanning the gap. CDR3 length: 16 residues. CDR1 is SNHLY, CDR2 FYNNEI, per germline. The DNA of the CDR3 is TGTGCCAGCAGTGTGGACAGTGGAGGAGGTAATTCACCCCTCCACTTT. Amino acids: CASSVDSGGGNSPLHF.

The chain employs TRBV10-3 and TRBJ2-6; tentatively, D is TRBD1 (7 bases). The V end lost 8 bases, the J end lost 1 base, and 12 bases lay between the germline ends. Germline V gene data show CDR1 as ENHRY and CDR2 as SYGVKD. The CDR3 sequence is 15 residues long. DNA for the CDR3: TGTGCCATCGGGTCAGGGGGGTCTGGGGCCAACGTCCTGACTTTC. Encoded protein: CAIGSGGSGANVLTF.

The rearrangement links TRBV7-9 to TRBJ2-5; 9 nucleotides match TRBD2. The V gene end was trimmed by 5 bases and the J gene end by 4 bases; junction bases not matched to a gene: 11. The CDR3 is 16 amino acids. Germline CDR1 and CDR2: SEHNR and FQNEAQ (reference sequence). In DNA form, the CDR3 reads TGTGCCAGCAGCAGCCCGGGACTAGCTTATGTAGAGACCCAGTACTTC. This translates into CASSSPGLAYVETQYF. Full variable domain (remainder filled in from reference TRBV7-9 and TRBJ2-5): DTGVSQNPRHKITKRGQNVTFRCDPISEHNRLYWYRQTLGQGPEFLTYFQNEAQLEKSRLLSDRFSAERPKGSFSTLEIQRTEQGDSAMYLCASSSPGLAYVETQYFGPGTRLLVL.

V gene TRBV2 combines with J gene TRBJ2-7; TRBD1 agrees at 7 bases. The CDR3 sequence is 13 residues long. Germline V gene sequence: CDR1 SNHLY, CDR2 FYNNEI. Trimming removed 5 bases from V and 3 bases from J; junction bases left unmatched: 4. The CDR3 bases are TGTGCCAGCAGTCAAGGGGGCATCTACGAGCAGTACTTC. Encoded protein: CASSQGGIYEQYF.

J is TRBJ2-7 and V is TRBV6-5; TRBD1 matches at 8 bases. Germline CDR1 reads MNHEY; CDR2 reads SVGAGI. The CDR3 runs 15 residues. Trimming removed 5 bases from V and 0 bases from J; junction bases left unmatched: 6. The DNA of the CDR3 is TGTGCCAGCAGTCCCCCGGGACAGGACTCCTACGAGCAGTACTTC. It encodes CASSPPGQDSYEQYF.

The chain links TRBV6-4 to TRBJ2-2; 9 bases agree with TRBD2. CDR1 and CDR2 from the germline V gene are MRHNA and SNTAGT. V shed 0 bases and J 3 bases; nucleotides not matched to a gene: 5. The CDR3 is made up of 17 amino acids. The CDR3 is CASSDSSSGTHTGELFF. The CDR3, as DNA: TGTGCCAGCAGTGACTCGTCTAGCGGGACACACACCGGGGAGCTGTTTTTT.

The chain combines TRBV5-1 with TRBJ1-2, with D maybe TRBD1 (6 bases). Trimming removed 4 bases from V and 4 bases from J, with 11 bases in between. The CDR3 length is 13 residues. The germline CDR1 and CDR2 sequences are SGHRS and YFSETQ. In DNA, the CDR3 is TGCGCCAGCAGCCCAGGACAGCTCTATGGCTACACCTTC. Its protein is CASSPGQLYGYTF.

The J gene is TRBJ1-6, the V gene TRBV13; D not resolved. Trimming took 0 bases from V and 9 from J, leaving 12 bases between them. The CDR3 extends over 15 amino acids. Germline V CDR1 and CDR2: PRHDT, FYEKMQ (reference sequence). The CDR3 nucleotides are TGTGCCAGCAGCTTAGGCGTAGGAGGGTTTTCACCCCTCCACTTT. Translation: CASSLGVGGFSPLHF.

The chain combines TRBV27 with TRBJ1-1; D unresolved. CDR1 is MNHEY and CDR2 is SMNVEV in the germline V gene (reference sequence). This CDR3 is built from 15 residues. V lost 6 bases and J lost 5, with 19 bases in between. As DNA, the CDR3 is TGTGCCAGCAGGCCCCTTGACACCCTCTGGACTGAAGCTTTCTTT. It specifies CASRPLDTLWTEAFF.

The chain links TRBV2 to TRBJ1-5; D is perhaps TRBD1 (5 bases). Germline V CDR1 and CDR2: SNHLY, FYNNEI. The CDR3 runs to 15 residues. V was trimmed by 4 bases and J by 0 bases, leaving 10 bases between them. The CDR3 DNA is TGTGCCAGCAGTGGCGGGGGATATAGCAATCAGCCCCAGCATTTT. It encodes CASSGGGYSNQPQHF.

This chain uses TRBV11-2 with TRBJ2-2, with D perhaps TRBD2 (5 bases). V lost 2 bases to trimming and J lost 3 bases, with 13 bases between them. The CDR3 consists of 16 residues. The germline CDR1 and CDR2 sequences are SGHAT and FQNNGV. The chain's CDR3 is CASSLNRESDTGELFF. CDR3 sequence (DNA): TGTGCCAGCAGCTTAAATCGGGAATCGGACACCGGGGAGCTGTTTTTT. Looking up the rest from reference TRBV11-2 and TRBJ2-2 gives the full variable domain: EAGVAQSPRYKIIEKRQSVAFWCNPISGHATLYWYQQILGQGPKLLIQFQNNGVVDDSQLPKDRFSAERLKGVDSTLKIQPAKLEDSAVYLCASSLNRESDTGELFFGEGSRLTVL.

This chain links TRBV27 with TRBJ1-2; TRBD1 matches at 7 bases. This CDR3 comprises 16 residues. CDR1 and CDR2 (germline): MNHEY, SMNVEV (reference sequence). With V trimmed by 6 bases and J by 5 bases, 15 bases remained unmatched. This CDR3 reads CASSLDREGAPYGYTF. DNA for the CDR3: TGTGCCAGCAGCCTTGACAGGGAAGGGGCTCCTTATGGCTACACCTTC.

The chain links TRBV5-1 to TRBJ1-5, with D possibly matching TRBD1 (6 bases). The V end was cut by 5 bases, the J end by 3 bases, with 15 bases between. Per germline, CDR1 SGHRS and CDR2 YFSETQ. The CDR3 is made up of 15 amino acids. The CDR3 DNA reads TGCGCCAGCAGTTCCGACGGACAGCCCAATCAGCCCCAGCATTTT. Residues: CASSSDGQPNQPQHF.

The chain couples TRBV19 to TRBJ1-2, with a tentative D call TRBD1 (6 bases). This CDR3 has 14 residues. Per the germline V gene, CDR1 is LNHDA and CDR2 is SQIVND (reference sequence). The V and J ends lost 3 bases and 0 bases respectively, with 8 bases between them. The CDR3 nucleotides are TGTGCCAGTAGTATCGGACAGCCTAACTATGGCTACACCTTC. It codes for CASSIGQPNYGYTF.

This clone was detected once. The DNA for the CDR3 is TGTGCCACCAGTGATACTACAGGGGACTACGAGCAGTACTTC. This gives the protein CATSDTTGDYEQYF. The chain combines TRBV24-1 with TRBJ2-7, with 7 nucleotides matching TRBD1. CDR1 and CDR2 from the germline V gene are KGHDR and SFDVKD. V lost 3 bases, J lost 3 bases, and 4 bases stayed unmatched. The CDR3 is 14 amino acids.

This chain links TRBV5-1 with TRBJ2-3; 7 bases match TRBD2. CDR1 and CDR2 (germline): SGHRS, YFSETQ. Germline trimming cut 4 bases from V and 0 bases from J; bases unmatched to any gene: 8. This CDR3 is 16 amino acids long. Written as DNA, the CDR3 is TGCGCCAGCAGCCAAACTCCTAGCGGCAGCACAGATACGCAGTATTTT. It codes for CASSQTPSGSTDTQYF.

The V gene is TRBV10-2, the J gene TRBJ2-5; TRBD1 matches 8 bases. This CDR3 region has 14 residues. Germline-derived CDR1 and CDR2 are WSHSY and SAAADI. V shed 10 bases and J 4 bases; nucleotides not matched to a gene: 11. CDR3 nucleotide sequence: TGCGCCACCAGACCCGTCAGGGGGCGAGAGACCCAGTACTTC. It translates to CATRPVRGRETQYF.

This sequence joins TRBV29-1 and TRBJ2-1; 8 bases align to TRBD2. J gave up 5 bases and V 4 bases, and 28 bases lay outside the gene matches. Germline assignment: CDR1 SQVTM and CDR2 ANQGSEA. The CDR3 covers 21 residues. The CDR3, as DNA: TGCAGCGTTGTTAGGACCGGACTAGCTTTTCAGTCTTCCCGCCGAGACAATGAGCAGTTCTTC. It codes for CSVVRTGLAFQSSRRDNEQFF.

The chain links TRBV7-9 to TRBJ2-5; D is perhaps TRBD2 (5 bases). The CDR3 covers 13 residues. Germline assignment: CDR1 SEHNR and CDR2 FQNEAQ (reference sequence). V was shortened by 5 bases and J by 4 bases, with 11 bases between the two germline ends. CDR3 coding DNA: TGTGCCAGCAGCCGAGGGAGTGGAGAGACCCAGTACTTC. It is translated as CASSRGSGETQYF.

The CDR3 protein is CASSQDRWREEQFF. The CDR3, as DNA: TGTGCCAGCAGCCAAGATCGATGGCGGGAGGAGCAGTTCTTC. The chain recombines TRBV3-1 (or the pseudogene TRBV3-2) with TRBJ2-1, with 7 bases aligning to TRBD2. Germline V lookup: CDR1 LGHDT, CDR2 YNNKEL (reference sequence). This CDR3 region has 14 residues. V shed 0 bases and J 10 bases; nucleotides not matched to a gene: 6.